This T cell receptor beta chain emerged from a study of blood T cell repertoires in COVID-19. Sequenced by immunoSEQ multiplex PCR; TCRdb stores in-frame clones only, minus some. The sample includes a few hundred thousand clones, roughly 87% of them seen just once. The source is a woman between 18 and 29 years old who had recovered from COVID-19. Input material: PBMCs or T cells enriched from blood (not recorded which).

The CDR3: CASSTRGPTEAFF. The CDR3 nucleotides are TGTGCCAGCAGTACCAGGGGGCCCACTGAAGCTTTCTTT. This chain uses TRBV28 with TRBJ1-1, with 8 bases lining up with TRBD1. Per germline, CDR1 MDHEN and CDR2 SYDVKM. The V gene end was trimmed by 5 bases and the J gene end by 4 bases; junction bases not matched to a gene: 3. The CDR3 totals 13 residues.